The 10 T cell receptor beta chains below all came from one sample that was sequenced in a study of blood T cell repertoires in COVID-19. Generated by immunoSEQ multiplex PCR, the TCRdb table keeps only in-frame clones and is missing some. This sample carries some 150,000 clones, approximately 86% of them seen once, and the ten largest clones take approximately 0.98%. Material: peripheral blood. The receptors were sampled from a woman between 45 and 65 years old with acute or convalescent COVID-19.

The chain is built from TRBV6-2 or TRBV6-3 and TRBJ2-4, with D perhaps matching TRBD2 (6 bases). With 0 bases removed from V and 0 bases from J, the gap between germline ends came to 24 bases. The CDR3 has 21 amino acids. Germline V gene data show CDR1 as MNHEY and CDR2 as SVGEGT. This CDR3 is CASSYSEGQGGSSTAKNIQYF. Here the CDR3 DNA reads TGTGCCAGCAGTTACTCAGAGGGGCAGGGAGGTTCAAGTACAGCCAAAAACATTCAGTACTTC.

About this clone: The sample contains more than one DNA sequence encoding this CDR3. The J gene is TRBJ2-2, the V gene TRBV27; 7 bases fit TRBD1. This CDR3 contains 13 residues. With 6 bases clipped from V and 5 bases from J, the junction kept 3 bases outside the gene matches. Germline CDR1 reads MNHEY; CDR2 reads SMNVEV (reference sequence). The CDR3 spells CASSPTGTGELFF. The DNA for the CDR3 is TGTGCCAGCAGCCCGACAGGGACCGGGGAGCTGTTTTTT.

V usage is TRBV5-4 and J usage is TRBJ2-7; 8 bases are shared with TRBD1. Trimming at V came to 4 bases and at J to 6 bases, leaving 9 bases not matched to a gene. CDR1 SGHNT and CDR2 YYREEE come from the germline V gene (reference sequence). CDR3 length: 14 residues. CDR3: CASSPRTGSGEQYF. For the CDR3, the DNA is TGTGCCAGCAGCCCCCGGACAGGGTCAGGCGAGCAGTACTTC.

This clone came up once. V is TRBV19 and J is TRBJ1-2; TRBD1 matches at 7 bases. CDR1 LNHDA and CDR2 SQIVND come from the germline V gene (reference sequence). The CDR3 length is 15 residues. The ends lost 5 bases at V and 4 bases at J; junction bases unmatched: 10. CDR3 DNA: TGTGCCAGTAGTCCCCATCGGGACAGCTTCTATGGCTACACCTTC. Translating gives CASSPHRDSFYGYTF.

The chain combines TRBV7-9 with TRBJ2-7; 7 bases are shared with TRBD2. J was trimmed by 7 bases and V by 7 bases; bases with no gene match: 16. Germline lookup yields CDR1 SEHNR and CDR2 FQNEAQ (reference sequence). The CDR3 is made up of 15 amino acids. The CDR3 DNA follows: TGTGCCAGCAATCCTAGCGGAGCTACCGTTCGAGAGCAGTACTTC. This gives the protein CASNPSGATVREQYF.

A few counts support this clone. The rearrangement joins TRBV2 to TRBJ1-5; unclear D gene. V was cut by 0 bases and J by 7 bases, with 10 bases left in between. Germline V gene sequence: CDR1 SNHLY, CDR2 FYNNEI. The CDR3 spans 14 residues. The CDR3 DNA sequence: TGTGCCAGCAGTGAAGCTTCAGTGAACCAGCCCCAGCATTTT. It translates to CASSEASVNQPQHF.

This clone appeared once. The gene calls are TRBV2 and TRBJ2-5, with TRBD1 identical over 7 bases. Germline V CDR1 and CDR2: SNHLY, FYNNEI. CDR3 length equals 14 residues. The V gene end was trimmed by 2 bases and the J gene end by 4 bases; junction bases not matched to a gene: 4. CDR3 residues: CASSEFGTVETQYF. Written as DNA, the CDR3 is TGTGCCAGCAGTGAATTCGGGACAGTAGAGACCCAGTACTTC.

J is TRBJ2-7 and V is TRBV6-5; TRBD2 might be the D (5 bases). V lost 6 bases to trimming and J lost 0 bases, with 15 bases between them. CDR1 is MNHEY and CDR2 is SVGAGI in the germline V gene. The length of the CDR3 is 15 residues. In nucleotides, the CDR3 is TGTGCCAGCAGCGGACTGAAACACGACTCCTACGAGCAGTACTTC. Protein: CASSGLKHDSYEQYF.

V and J are TRBV6-1 and TRBJ2-4, with TRBD1 matching 7 bases. The CDR3 length is 13 residues. The germline gives CDR1 MNHNS, CDR2 SASEGT. Losses at the gene ends were 0 bases for V and 7 bases for J; bases not matched to a gene: 0. For the CDR3, the DNA is TGTGCCAGCAGTGAAGCGGGACAGAACATTCAGTACTTC. Its translation is CASSEAGQNIQYF.

This clone has only a few counts. The chain links TRBV5-4 to TRBJ1-3, with D perhaps matching TRBD1 (6 bases). Per the germline V gene, CDR1 is SGHNT and CDR2 is YYREEE (reference sequence). V lost 2 bases and J lost 0, with 12 bases in between. The CDR3 is 16 amino acids. The CDR3 here is CASSLLETGSGNTIYF. CDR3 DNA sequence: TGTGCCAGCAGCTTATTAGAGACAGGCTCTGGAAACACCATATATTTT.